The 22 T cell receptor beta chains given below trace back to one sample, sequenced in a study of regulatory T cells in long-lasting Graves disease. Arm-PCR of CDR3 regions and iRepertoire HTBI primers were the basis on which TCR beta libraries were built. TCRdb reprocessed the multiplex PCR reads via MiXCR and lists one record per CDR3 protein. The sample carries roughly 610,000 distinct CDR3 sequences, about 16% recorded once. Described time point: newly diagnosed GD, antithyroid drugs for less than 3 months. The TCR library was made from RNA extracted from PBMCs. The sample also formed part of further work on T cells in Graves' hyperthyroidism and ophthalmopathy.

Sequenced here: peripheral blood mononuclear cells (PBMCs), sampled at new diagnosis, from a patient treated with antithyroid drugs. The receptors were sampled from a man younger than 35 with Graves disease.

The chain employs TRBV6-2 or TRBV6-3 and TRBJ2-1, with 9 positions matching TRBD1. The CDR3 runs 16 residues. CDR1 MNHEY and CDR2 SVGEGT come from the germline V gene. J gave up 7 bases and V 2 bases, and 9 bases lay outside the gene matches. The chain's CDR3 is CASSYTGTGIDNEQFF. CDR3 bases: TGTGCCAGCAGTTACACCGGGACAGGGATTGATAATGAGCAGTTCTTC.

As regards this clonotype: A much larger clone differs by one base, so this may be a read error. The chain is built from TRBV12-3 or TRBV12-4 and TRBJ1-5; weak D call: TRBD1 (5 bases). V was cut by 4 bases and J by 6 bases, with 13 bases left in between. This CDR3 spans 14 amino acids. CDR3: CASSSQGPSQPQHF. The DNA of the CDR3 is TGTGCCAGCAGTTCCCAGGGTCCCAGTCAGCCCCAGCATTTT.

The V gene is TRBV18, the J gene TRBJ2-5; a weak D match, TRBD2 (7 bases). CDR3 length: 16 amino acids. Trimming removed 6 bases at V and 9 bases at J, with 26 bases between. CDR1 is KGHSH and CDR2 is LQKENI in the germline V gene. CDR3 region: CASSDSRLGGPGAQYF. CDR3 sequence (DNA): TGTGCCAGCTCCGACAGCCGCTTGGGGGGGCCTGGGGCCCAGTACTTC.

Only a few counts were recorded for this clonotype. The chain couples TRBV10-2 to TRBJ2-1; 13 bases agree with TRBD2. V lost 8 bases, J lost 10 bases, and 8 bases stayed unmatched. Germline V CDR1 and CDR2: WSHSY, SAAADI. The CDR3 loop spans 14 amino acids. CDR3 sequence reads: CASGTSGAIAEQFF. DNA for the CDR3: TGCGCCAGCGGGACTAGCGGGGCCATAGCAGAGCAGTTCTTC.

Note on this clonotype: Given a much more abundant clone one base away, this may be a read error. The chain couples TRBV7-9 to TRBJ2-1; no reliable D call. Germline values: CDR1 SEHNR, CDR2 FQNEAQ (reference sequence). The CDR3 extends over 12 amino acids. The ends were cut back, 3 bases at V and 10 bases at J, with 10 bases in the middle. The CDR3 bases are TGTGCCAGCAGCTTCCGAGCCTACGAGCAGTTCTTC. Its translation is CASSFRAYEQFF.

This clonotype was seen more than once but under ten times. This chain links TRBV12-3 or TRBV12-4 with TRBJ2-2; the D gene is possibly TRBD2 (6 bases). The CDR3 is made up of 16 amino acids. Between the trimmed V and J ends, which lost 3 bases and 4 bases, there was a span of 15 bases. The DNA of the CDR3 is TGTGCCAGCAGTTTGTGGGGCCCGGGGGTCACCGGGGAGCTGTTTTTT. This encodes CASSLWGPGVTGELFF.

To note about this clonotype: A much larger clonotype is one base distant, so this may be a read error. The CDR3 bases are TGTGCCAGCGGTTCGCGGCTAGCGGGAGGAGGTGAGCAGTTCTTC. Its protein product is CASGSRLAGGGEQFF. The chain links TRBV12-3 or TRBV12-4 to TRBJ2-1; TRBD2 aligns across 11 bases. V dropped 8 bases and J dropped 9; count of bases not matched to a gene: 12. CDR3 size: 15 residues.

This clonotype showed up many times. The gene calls are TRBV13 and TRBJ1-4; 7 positions match TRBD1. CDR1 and CDR2 from the germline V gene are PRHDT and FYEKMQ (reference sequence). J lost 11 bases, V lost 7 bases, and 13 bases had no gene match. The CDR3 has 14 amino acids. The CDR3 protein is CASTKTRTGGKLFF. The CDR3 nucleotides read TGTGCCAGCACCAAAACCCGGACAGGCGGGAAACTGTTTTTT.

Remarks on this clonotype: This may stem from a read error, because a much larger clone lies one nucleotide away. No conserved phenylalanine or tryptophan ends this CDR3, so it is likely a read error. The CDR3 protein is CAWSVKPGLAGEGGETQYL. The CDR3 nucleotides are TGTGCCTGGAGTGTAAAACCGGGACTAGCGGGAGAGGGGGGGGAGACCCAGTACCTC. The chain recombines TRBV30 with TRBJ2-5; TRBD2 matches at 14 bases. After removal of 0 bases from V and 5 bases from J, the junction contained 14 bases not matched to a gene. The CDR3 loop spans 19 amino acids. The germline gives CDR1 GTSNPN, CDR2 SVGIG (reference sequence).

This clonotype has ten or more counts. The rearrangement links TRBV2 to TRBJ1-6; 8 bases are a match to TRBD1. The length of the CDR3 is 14 residues. V gave up 6 bases and J gave up 6 bases; unmatched junction bases: 4. CDR1 and CDR2 (germline): SNHLY, FYNNEI. Here the CDR3 reads CASRADRANSPLHF. The CDR3 DNA sequence: TGTGCCAGCAGGGCGGACAGGGCTAATTCACCCCTCCACTTT.

This clonotype has at least ten counts. The chain recombines TRBV2 with TRBJ2-2; possibly TRBD1 for D (5 bases). V was cut by 5 bases and J by 7 bases, with 14 bases left in between. CDR1 and CDR2 from the germline V gene are SNHLY and FYNNEI. The CDR3 runs to 14 residues. The CDR3 reads CASSFDSPIGELFF. The CDR3 nucleotides are TGTGCCAGCAGTTTTGACAGTCCTATCGGGGAGCTGTTTTTT.

This clonotype was picked up many times. The CDR3 sequence is CASSYVLDTEAFF. CDR3 nucleotide sequence: TGTGCCAGCAGTTACGTCCTAGACACTGAAGCTTTCTTT. This chain links TRBV5-5 with TRBJ1-1; D is unclear. V gave up 5 bases and J gave up 3 bases, with 11 bases separating them. The CDR3 totals 13 residues. Per germline, CDR1 SGHKS and CDR2 YYEKEE (reference sequence).

V gene TRBV11-2 combines with J gene TRBJ2-7, with a tentative D call TRBD2 (5 bases). The V end lost 3 bases, the J end lost 3 bases, and 12 bases lay between the germline ends. The CDR3 contains 14 residues. Germline V lookup: CDR1 SGHAT, CDR2 FQNNGV. The CDR3 coding sequence is TGTGCCAGCAGCTTTAGGCAGGCGGGCTACGAGCAGTACTTC. This gives the protein CASSFRQAGYEQYF.

Ten or more counts support this clonotype. The chain is built from TRBV9 and TRBJ2-5; maybe TRBD2 (5 bases). This CDR3 is 13 amino acids long. Germline V CDR1 and CDR2: SGDLS, YYNGEE. The ends were cut back, 6 bases at V and 4 bases at J, with 13 bases in the middle. The CDR3 DNA reads TGTGCCAGCAACCAGAGGGCGGGAGAGACCCAGTACTTC. It translates to CASNQRAGETQYF.

This clonotype was detected ten times or more. The chain couples TRBV9 to TRBJ1-1; 11 bases are a match to TRBD1. Germline values: CDR1 SGDLS, CDR2 YYNGEE. V lost 4 bases to trimming and J lost 4 bases; unmatched junction nucleotides: 6. This CDR3 is built from 15 residues. CDR3 nucleotides: TGTGCCAGCAGCCCATTAGGGACAGGGGGCACTGAAGCTTTCTTT. Protein sequence: CASSPLGTGGTEAFF.

This clonotype was observed many times. The chain has TRBV2 and TRBJ2-1; TRBD2 agrees at 7 bases. CDR1 and CDR2 from the germline V gene are SNHLY and FYNNEI. The CDR3 spans 13 residues. V lost 4 bases, J lost 6 bases, and 3 bases stayed unmatched. The CDR3, as DNA: TGTGCCAGCAGTGGTAGGGAGGGCAATGAGCAGTTCTTC. This translates into CASSGREGNEQFF.

The CDR3 loop reads CASTDRTIAGYTF. The CDR3, as DNA: TGTGCCAGCACCGACAGGACAATTGCGGGCTACACCTTC. The chain uses TRBV27 and TRBJ1-2, with D tentatively TRBD1 (6 bases). V lost 7 bases and J lost 8, with 17 bases in between. The CDR3 has 13 amino acids. Germline V gives CDR1 MNHEY, CDR2 SMNVEV (reference sequence).

This clonotype has only a few counts. J is TRBJ2-2 and V is TRBV20-1, with 11 bases that match TRBD2. Germline CDR1 reads DFQATT; CDR2 reads SNEGSKA (reference sequence). The CDR3 runs to 17 residues. V lost 1 base, J lost 3 bases, and 7 bases stayed unmatched. The CDR3 region has the DNA TGCAGTGCTAGAGTGGTTAGCGGGAGGGGGGACACCGGGGAGCTGTTTTTT. It is translated as CSARVVSGRGDTGELFF.

The genes are TRBV7-3 and TRBJ2-7, with 8 positions matching TRBD2. V lost 4 bases, J lost 0 bases, and 5 bases stayed unmatched. CDR1 and CDR2 (germline): SGHTA, FQGTGA. The CDR3 consists of 15 residues. CDR3 nucleotides: TGTGCCAGCAGCTCATATAGCGGGAACTCCTACGAGCAGTACTTC. It specifies CASSSYSGNSYEQYF. Looking up the rest from reference TRBV7-3 and TRBJ2-7 gives the full variable domain: GAGVSQTPSNKVTEKGKYVELRCDPISGHTALYWYRQSLGQGPEFLIYFQGTGAADDSGLPNDRFFAVRPEGSVSTLKIQRTERGDSAVYLCASSSYSGNSYEQYFGPGTRLTVT.

The V call is TRBV5-5, the J call TRBJ2-1, with unresolved D. Gene TRBJ2-5 matches the end of the DNA better, so the J call may be wrong. The CDR3 runs 15 residues. Germline CDR1 is SGHKS and CDR2 is YYEKEE (reference sequence). The CDR3 region is CASSLEGSYQETQYF. In DNA form, the CDR3 reads TGTGCCAGCAGCTTGGAGGGTTCCTACCAAGAGACCCAGTACTTC.

J is TRBJ1-3 and V is TRBV20-1; D ambiguous. The length of the CDR3 is 13 residues. The germline V gene has CDR1 DFQATT and CDR2 SNEGSKA (reference sequence). Trimming shortened V by 3 bases and J by 1 base, and 7 bases separated the two germline ends. The CDR3, as DNA: TGCAGTGCTAGGAGGAGGTCTGGAAACACCATATATTTT. Protein product: CSARRRSGNTIYF.

This clonotype was detected many times. The chain recombines TRBV12-3 or TRBV12-4 with TRBJ2-1, with 7 bases lining up with TRBD2. The CDR3 covers 18 residues. V lost 3 bases to trimming and J lost 0 bases; unmatched junction nucleotides: 11. The CDR3 loop is CASSFWLAEPRSYNEQFF. The CDR3 nucleotides read TGTGCCAGCAGTTTTTGGCTAGCGGAGCCCCGCTCCTACAATGAGCAGTTCTTC.